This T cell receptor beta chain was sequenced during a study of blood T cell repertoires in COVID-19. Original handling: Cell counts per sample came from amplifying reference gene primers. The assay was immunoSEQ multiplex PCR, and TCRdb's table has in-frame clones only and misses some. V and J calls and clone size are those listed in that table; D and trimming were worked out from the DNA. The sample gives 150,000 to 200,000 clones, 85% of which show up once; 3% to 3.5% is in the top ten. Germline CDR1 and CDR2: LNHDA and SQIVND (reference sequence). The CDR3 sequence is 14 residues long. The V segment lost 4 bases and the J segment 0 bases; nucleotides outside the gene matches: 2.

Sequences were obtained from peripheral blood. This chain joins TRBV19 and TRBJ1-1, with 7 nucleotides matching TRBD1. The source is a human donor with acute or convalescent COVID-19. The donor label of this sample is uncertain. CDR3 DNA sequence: TGTGCCAGTAGTAGGGGACAGTTGAACACTGAAGCTTTCTTT. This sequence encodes CASSRGQLNTEAFF.